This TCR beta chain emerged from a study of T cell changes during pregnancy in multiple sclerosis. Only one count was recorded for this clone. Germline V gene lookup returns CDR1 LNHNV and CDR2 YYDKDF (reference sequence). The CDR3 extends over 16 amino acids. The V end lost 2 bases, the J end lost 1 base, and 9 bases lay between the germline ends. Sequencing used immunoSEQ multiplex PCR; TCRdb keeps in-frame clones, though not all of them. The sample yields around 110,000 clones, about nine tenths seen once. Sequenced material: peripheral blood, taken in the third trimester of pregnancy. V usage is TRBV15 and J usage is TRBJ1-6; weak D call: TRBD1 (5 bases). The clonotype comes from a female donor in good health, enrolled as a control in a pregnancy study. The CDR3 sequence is CATSRSGVSYNSPLHF. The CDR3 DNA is TGTGCCACCAGCAGATCGGGGGTTTCCTATAATTCACCCCTCCACTTT. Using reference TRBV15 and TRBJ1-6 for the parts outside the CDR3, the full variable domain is DAMVIQNPRYQVTQFGKPVTLSCSQTLNHNVMYWYQQKSSQAPKLLFHYYDKDFNNEADTPDNFQSRRPNTSFCFLDIRSPGLGDTAMYLCATSRSGVSYNSPLHFGNGTRLTVT.